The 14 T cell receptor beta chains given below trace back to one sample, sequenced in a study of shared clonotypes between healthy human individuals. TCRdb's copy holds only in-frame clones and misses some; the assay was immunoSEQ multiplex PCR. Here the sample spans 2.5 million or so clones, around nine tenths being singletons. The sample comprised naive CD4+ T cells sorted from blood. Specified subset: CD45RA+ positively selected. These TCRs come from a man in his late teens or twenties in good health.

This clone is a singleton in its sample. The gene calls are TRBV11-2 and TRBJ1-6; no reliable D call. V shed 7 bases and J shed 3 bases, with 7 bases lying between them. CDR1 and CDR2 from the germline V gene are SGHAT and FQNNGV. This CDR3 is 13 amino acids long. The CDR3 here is CASTESYNSPLHF. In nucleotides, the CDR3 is TGTGCCAGCACCGAAAGCTATAATTCACCCCTCCACTTT.

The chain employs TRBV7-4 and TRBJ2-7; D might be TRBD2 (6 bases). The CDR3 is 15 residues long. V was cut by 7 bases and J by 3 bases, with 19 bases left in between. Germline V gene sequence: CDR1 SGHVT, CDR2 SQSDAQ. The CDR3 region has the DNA TGTGCCAGCACCCGATCTAGCGTTCGTAGCTACGAGCAGTACTTC. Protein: CASTRSSVRSYEQYF.

The CDR3 reads CADPFGLDTEAFF. CDR3 nucleotides: TGTGCCGACCCATTTGGGTTAGACACTGAAGCTTTCTTT. The chain combines TRBV19 with TRBJ1-1, with D hard to call. This CDR3 comprises 13 residues. Trimming cost V 11 bases and J 3 bases, with 16 bases left between them. Per the germline V gene, CDR1 is LNHDA and CDR2 is SQIVND (reference sequence).

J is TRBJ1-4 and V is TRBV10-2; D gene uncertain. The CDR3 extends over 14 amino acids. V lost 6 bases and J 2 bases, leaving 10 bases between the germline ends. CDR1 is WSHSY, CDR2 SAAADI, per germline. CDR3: CASRPPGTNEKLFF. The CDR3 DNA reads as TGCGCCAGCAGGCCCCCGGGGACTAATGAAAAACTGTTTTTT.

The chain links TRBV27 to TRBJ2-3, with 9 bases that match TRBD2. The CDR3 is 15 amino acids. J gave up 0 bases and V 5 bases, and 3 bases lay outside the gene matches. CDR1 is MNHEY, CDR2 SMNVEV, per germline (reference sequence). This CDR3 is CASSPSGTSTDTQYF. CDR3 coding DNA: TGTGCCAGCAGTCCTAGCGGGACTAGCACAGATACGCAGTATTTT.

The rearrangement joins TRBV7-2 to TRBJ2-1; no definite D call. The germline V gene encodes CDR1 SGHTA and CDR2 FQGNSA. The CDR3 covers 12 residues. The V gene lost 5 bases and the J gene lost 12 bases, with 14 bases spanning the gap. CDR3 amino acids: CASSPQMVGQFF. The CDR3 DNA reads TGTGCCAGCAGCCCCCAAATGGTTGGGCAGTTCTTC.

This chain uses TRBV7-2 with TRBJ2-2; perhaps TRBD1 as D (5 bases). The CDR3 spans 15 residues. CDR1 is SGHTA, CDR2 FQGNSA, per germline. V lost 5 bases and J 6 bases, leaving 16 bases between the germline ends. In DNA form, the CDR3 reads TGTGCCAGCAGCCCGGACAACCACCCCGCCGGGGAGCTGTTTTTT. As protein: CASSPDNHPAGELFF.

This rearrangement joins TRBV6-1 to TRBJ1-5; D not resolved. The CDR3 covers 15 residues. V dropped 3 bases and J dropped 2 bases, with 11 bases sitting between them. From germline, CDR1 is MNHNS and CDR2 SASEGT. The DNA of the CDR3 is TGTGCCAGCAGTGATAGAGGAGGAGGCAATCAGCCCCAGCATTTT. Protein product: CASSDRGGGNQPQHF.

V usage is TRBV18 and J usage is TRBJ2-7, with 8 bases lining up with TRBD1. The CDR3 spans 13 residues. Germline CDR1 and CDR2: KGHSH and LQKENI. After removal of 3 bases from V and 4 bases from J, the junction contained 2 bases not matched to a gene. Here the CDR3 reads CASSPRTGYEQYF. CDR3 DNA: TGTGCCAGCTCACCCCGGACAGGGTACGAGCAGTACTTC.

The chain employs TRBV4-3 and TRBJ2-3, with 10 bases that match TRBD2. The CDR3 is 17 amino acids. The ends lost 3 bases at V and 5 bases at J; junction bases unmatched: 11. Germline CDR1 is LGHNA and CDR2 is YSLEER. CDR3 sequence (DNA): TGCGCCAGCAGCCAGACACTACCAGCGGGAGGGGTAGATACGCAGTATTTT. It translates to CASSQTLPAGGVDTQYF.

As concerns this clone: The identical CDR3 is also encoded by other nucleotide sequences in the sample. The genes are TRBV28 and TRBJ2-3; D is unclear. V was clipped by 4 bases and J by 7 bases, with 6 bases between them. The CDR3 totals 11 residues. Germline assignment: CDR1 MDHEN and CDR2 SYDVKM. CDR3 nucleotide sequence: TGTGCCAGCAGTTCACTTAATACGCAGTATTTT. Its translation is CASSSLNTQYF.

As DNA, the CDR3 is TGTGCCAGTAGTGCGGACAAGCTAGGTGGAAACACCATATATTTT. Its protein is CASSADKLGGNTIYF. The chain employs TRBV19 and TRBJ1-3; tentatively, D is TRBD1 (5 bases). From germline, CDR1 is LNHDA and CDR2 SQIVND (reference sequence). Trimming shortened V by 5 bases and J by 3 bases, and 14 bases separated the two germline ends. CDR3 length: 15 amino acids. The full variable domain, in which reference TRBV19 and TRBJ1-3 provide the parts outside the CDR3, is DGGITQSPKYLFRKEGQNVTLSCEQNLNHDAMYWYRQDPGQGLRLIYYSQIVNDFQKGDIAEGYSVSREKKESFPLTVTSAQKNPTAFYLCASSADKLGGNTIYFGEGSWLTVV.

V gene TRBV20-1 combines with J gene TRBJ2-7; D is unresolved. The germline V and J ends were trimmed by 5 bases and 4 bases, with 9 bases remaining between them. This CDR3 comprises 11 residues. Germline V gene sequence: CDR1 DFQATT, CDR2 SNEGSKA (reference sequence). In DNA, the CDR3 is TGCAGTGCTCCGTCTTTATACGAGCAGTACTTC. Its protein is CSAPSLYEQYF.

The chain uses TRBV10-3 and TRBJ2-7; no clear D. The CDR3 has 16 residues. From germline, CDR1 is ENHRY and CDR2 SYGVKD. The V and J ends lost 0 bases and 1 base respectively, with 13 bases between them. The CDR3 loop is CAISESTFLSSYEQYF. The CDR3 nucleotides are TGTGCCATCAGTGAGTCGACATTTTTGAGTTCCTACGAGCAGTACTTC.